Presented here are 13 T cell receptor beta chains from one specimen sequenced in a study of T cell changes during pregnancy in multiple sclerosis. Profiled with immunoSEQ multiplex PCR; TCRdb holds only in-frame clones, not every one. The table lists tens of thousands of clones, 92% of them singletons. This specimen consisted of peripheral blood, obtained in the second trimester of pregnancy. These receptors all come from a female donor with multiple sclerosis, enrolled in a pregnancy study.

V is TRBV5-5 and J is TRBJ2-1; D remains ambiguous. The CDR3 contains 13 residues. Trimming stripped 0 bases from V and 9 bases from J, with 10 bases between. Germline V gives CDR1 SGHKS, CDR2 YYEKEE (reference sequence). The CDR3 loop reads CASSLEETGEQFF. The CDR3 DNA follows: TGTGCCAGCAGCTTGGAAGAGACGGGTGAGCAGTTCTTC.

The J gene is TRBJ1-4, the V gene TRBV5-5; D gene unclear. This CDR3 has 15 residues. Per the germline V gene, CDR1 is SGHKS and CDR2 is YYEKEE (reference sequence). Trimming left V 5 bases short and J 0 bases short, with 11 bases between. The CDR3 spells CASSYSTTTNEKLFF. CDR3 in DNA: TGTGCCAGCAGTTACAGTACCACAACTAATGAAAAACTGTTTTTT.

The chain uses TRBV11-3 and TRBJ2-5; D gene uncertain. Deletions cut 5 bases from V and 5 bases from J, with 9 bases between. The CDR3 contains 12 residues. Germline-derived CDR1 and CDR2 are SGHNT and YENEEA. The CDR3 spells CASSPNGETQYF. The CDR3 nucleotides are TGTGCCAGCAGCCCTAACGGGGAGACCCAGTACTTC.

V and J are TRBV10-3 and TRBJ1-2; 9 positions match TRBD1. The CDR3 contains 14 residues. Per germline, CDR1 ENHRY and CDR2 SYGVKD. V was pared by 7 bases and J by 2 bases, with 5 bases of the junction left unmatched. The CDR3 loop is CAITWDRENYGYTF. Here the CDR3 DNA reads TGTGCCATCACTTGGGACAGGGAGAACTATGGCTACACCTTC.

This chain links TRBV9 with TRBJ1-2; 8 nucleotides agree with TRBD1. This CDR3 spans 16 amino acids. The V segment lost 4 bases and the J segment 3 bases; nucleotides outside the gene matches: 11. CDR1 SGDLS and CDR2 YYNGEE come from the germline V gene. CDR3: CASSPYDRGGDYGYTF. DNA for the CDR3: TGTGCCAGCAGCCCGTACGACAGGGGAGGCGACTATGGCTACACCTTC.

J is TRBJ1-1 and V is TRBV2; the D is unclear. Trimming stripped 6 bases from V and 1 base from J, with 9 bases between. Germline loops: CDR1 SNHLY, CDR2 FYNNEI. This CDR3 region has 13 residues. The DNA of the CDR3 is TGTGCCAGCAGCGAGGATCCGAACACTGAAGCTTTCTTT. Protein: CASSEDPNTEAFF.

The J gene is TRBJ2-7, the V gene TRBV2; D is unclear. The CDR3 has 13 amino acids. CDR1 is SNHLY and CDR2 is FYNNEI in the germline V gene. Trimming took off 5 bases at V and 2 bases at J, with 10 bases between the two ends. DNA of the CDR3: TGTGCCAGCAGTATCAGTACTACCTACGAGCAGTACTTC. Its translation: CASSISTTYEQYF.

The V call is TRBV27, the J call TRBJ2-5; TRBD2 matches 9 bases. This CDR3 contains 14 residues. Germline trimming cut 6 bases from V and 5 bases from J; bases unmatched to any gene: 7. Germline values: CDR1 MNHEY, CDR2 SMNVEV (reference sequence). CDR3 loop: CASRLAGAYETQYF. The CDR3 DNA is TGTGCCAGCAGATTAGCGGGGGCCTATGAGACCCAGTACTTC.

The V call is TRBV5-8, the J call TRBJ2-6; the match to TRBD1 covers 7 bases. CDR3 length: 17 amino acids. CDR1 is SGHTS and CDR2 is YDEGEE in the germline V gene. The V and J ends lost 1 base and 2 bases, in that order; junction bases with no gene match: 6. CDR3 protein: CASSLNRGETGANVLTF. The DNA for the CDR3 is TGTGCCAGCAGCTTGAACAGGGGAGAGACTGGGGCCAACGTCCTGACTTTC. The variable domain in full, with the rest retrieved from reference TRBV5-8 and TRBJ2-6, is EAGVTQSPTHLIKTRGQQATLRCSPISGHTSVYWYQQALGLGLQFLLWYDEGEERNRGNFPPRFSGRQFPNYSSELNVNALELEDSALYLCASSLNRGETGANVLTFGAGSRLTVL.

The CDR3 loop is CASSRDWSYEQYF. The CDR3 nucleotides are TGTGCCAGCAGTCGGGACTGGTCCTACGAGCAGTACTTC. The V call is TRBV7-6, the J call TRBJ2-7; D might be TRBD2 (6 bases). V lost 6 bases to trimming and J lost 1 base, with 10 bases between them. This CDR3 has 13 amino acids. CDR1 and CDR2 (germline): SGHVS, FNYEAQ.

This rearrangement joins TRBV11-2 to TRBJ1-1; D might be TRBD1 (5 bases). Germline V gene lookup returns CDR1 SGHAT and CDR2 FQNNGV. V gave up 1 base and J gave up 1 base, with 16 bases separating them. The CDR3 is 17 residues long. CDR3 region: CASSLVEGREWNTEAFF. For the CDR3, the DNA is TGTGCCAGCAGCTTAGTGGAGGGCAGGGAATGGAACACTGAAGCTTTCTTT. Based on the CDR3 plus reference TRBV11-2 and TRBJ1-1, the full variable domain is EAGVAQSPRYKIIEKRQSVAFWCNPISGHATLYWYQQILGQGPKLLIQFQNNGVVDDSQLPKDRFSAERLKGVDSTLKIQPAKLEDSAVYLCASSLVEGREWNTEAFFGQGTRLTVV.

V gene TRBV5-4 combines with J gene TRBJ2-5, with D maybe TRBD1 (5 bases). The CDR3 is made up of 13 amino acids. Trimming pared 4 bases from V and 5 bases from J, leaving 12 bases between. In germline, CDR1 is SGHNT, CDR2 YYREEE (reference sequence). The CDR3 coding sequence is TGTGCCAGCAGCAGTGACAGAAGCGAGACCCAGTACTTC. This gives the protein CASSSDRSETQYF.

The chain combines TRBV6-1 with TRBJ2-3; no firm D call. V was cut by 3 bases and J by 1 base, with 20 bases left in between. CDR1 and CDR2 from the germline V gene are MNHNS and SASEGT. There are 18 residues in the CDR3. CDR3 DNA: TGTGCCAGCAGTGAGTTACCTGCTCCGACGACTCGCACAGATACGCAGTATTTT. Amino acids: CASSELPAPTTRTDTQYF.